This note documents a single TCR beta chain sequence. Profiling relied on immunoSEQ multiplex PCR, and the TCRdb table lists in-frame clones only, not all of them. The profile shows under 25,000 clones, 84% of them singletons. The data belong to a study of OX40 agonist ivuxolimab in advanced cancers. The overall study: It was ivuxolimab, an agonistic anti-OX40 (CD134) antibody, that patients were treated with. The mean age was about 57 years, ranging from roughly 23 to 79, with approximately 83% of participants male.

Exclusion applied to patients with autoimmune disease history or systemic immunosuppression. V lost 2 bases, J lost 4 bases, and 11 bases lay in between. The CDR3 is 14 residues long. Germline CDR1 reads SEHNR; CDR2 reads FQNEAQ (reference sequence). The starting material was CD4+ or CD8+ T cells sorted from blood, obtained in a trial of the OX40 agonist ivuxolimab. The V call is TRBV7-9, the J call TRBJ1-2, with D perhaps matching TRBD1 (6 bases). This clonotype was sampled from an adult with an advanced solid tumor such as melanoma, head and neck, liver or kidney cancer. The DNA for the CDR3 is TGTGCCAGCAGCTTAACCGACAGGCTCTATGGCTACACCTTC. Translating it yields CASSLTDRLYGYTF.